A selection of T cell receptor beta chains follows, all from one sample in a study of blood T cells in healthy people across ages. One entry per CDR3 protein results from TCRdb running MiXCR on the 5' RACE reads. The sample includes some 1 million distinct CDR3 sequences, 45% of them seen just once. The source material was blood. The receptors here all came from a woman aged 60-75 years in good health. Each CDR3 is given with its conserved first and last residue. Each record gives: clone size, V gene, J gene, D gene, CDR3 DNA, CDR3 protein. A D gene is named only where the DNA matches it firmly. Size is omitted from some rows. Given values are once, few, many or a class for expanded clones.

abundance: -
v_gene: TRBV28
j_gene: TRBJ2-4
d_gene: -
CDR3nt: TGTGCCAGCAGTAAACCGACAGGCGCCAAAAACATTCAGTACTTC
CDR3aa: CASSKPTGAKNIQYF

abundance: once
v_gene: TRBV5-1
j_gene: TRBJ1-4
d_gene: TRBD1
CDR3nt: TGCGCCAGCAGCCCCACGGGACAGGGTCGAGGAATTGGTGAAAAACTGTTTTTT
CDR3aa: CASSPTGQGRGIGEKLFF

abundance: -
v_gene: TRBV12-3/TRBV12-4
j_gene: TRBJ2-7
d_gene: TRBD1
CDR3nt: TGTGCCAGCAGTTCGCCGGGACAGGGGAAGTACGAGCAGTACTTC
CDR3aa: CASSSPGQGKYEQYF

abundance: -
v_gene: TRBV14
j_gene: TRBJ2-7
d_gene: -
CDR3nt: TGTGCCAGCAGCCAAGACAAGGGTGTCGGCGAGCAGTACTTC
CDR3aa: CASSQDKGVGEQYF

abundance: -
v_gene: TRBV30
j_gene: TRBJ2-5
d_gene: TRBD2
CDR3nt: TGTGCCTGGACTGGACTAGCGGGAGAGACCCAGTACTTC
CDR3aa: CAWTGLAGETQYF

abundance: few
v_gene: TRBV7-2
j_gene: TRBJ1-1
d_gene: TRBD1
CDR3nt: TGTGCCAGCAGCTTAATTTTATCACAGGGGTCCCTGGGCACTGAAGCTTTCTTT
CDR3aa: CASSLILSQGSLGTEAFF

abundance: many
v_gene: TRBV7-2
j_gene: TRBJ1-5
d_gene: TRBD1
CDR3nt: TGTGCCAGCAGCTTGACAGGGATGGGCAATCAGCCCCAGCATTTT
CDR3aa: CASSLTGMGNQPQHF

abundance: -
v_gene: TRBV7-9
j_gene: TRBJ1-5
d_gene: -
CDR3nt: TGTGCCAGCAGCCACCAATTAGGAGGAGATCAGCCCCAGCATTTT
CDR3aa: CASSHQLGGDQPQHF

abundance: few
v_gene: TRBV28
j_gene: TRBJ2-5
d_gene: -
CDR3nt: TGTGCCAGCATTGAGTCTTGGCAGCTAAGCCAAGAGACCCAGTACTTC
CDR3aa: CASIESWQLSQETQYF

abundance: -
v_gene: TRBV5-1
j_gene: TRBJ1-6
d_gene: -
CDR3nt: TGCGCCAGCAGCCCCTCGGGGGGCCGGGATTCACCCCTCCACTTT
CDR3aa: CASSPSGGRDSPLHF

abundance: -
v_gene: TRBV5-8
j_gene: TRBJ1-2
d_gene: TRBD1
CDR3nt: TGTGCCCTCAGCAGGGGGGACAGGGGAGAGGAAGAGCGCTACACCTTC
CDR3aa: CALSRGDRGEEERYTF

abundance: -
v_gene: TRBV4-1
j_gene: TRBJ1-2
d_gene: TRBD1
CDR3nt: TGCGCCAGCAGCCGCGACGCCGCCGGGACAGGGGTAGGACCCTATGGCTACACCTTC
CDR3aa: CASSRDAAGTGVGPYGYTF

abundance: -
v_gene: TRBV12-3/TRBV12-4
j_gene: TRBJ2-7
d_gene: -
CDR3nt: TGTGCCAGCAGTTTAAAGCAGGGTAACGAGCAGTACTTC
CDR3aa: CASSLKQGNEQYF

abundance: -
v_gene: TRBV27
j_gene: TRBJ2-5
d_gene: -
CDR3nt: TGTGCCAGCAGTTCCAGGATTGGGGAGACCCAGTACTTC
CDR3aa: CASSSRIGETQYF

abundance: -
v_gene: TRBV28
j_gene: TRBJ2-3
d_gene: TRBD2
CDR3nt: TGTGCCAGCAGTTCCACCGGGACTAGCGGGGTACAACCACCAGATACGCAGTATTTT
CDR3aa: CASSSTGTSGVQPPDTQYF

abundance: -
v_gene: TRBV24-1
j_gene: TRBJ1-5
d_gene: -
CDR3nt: TGTGCCACCAGTGTTATCAGGCAGAATCAGCCCCAGCATTTT
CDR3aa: CATSVIRQNQPQHF

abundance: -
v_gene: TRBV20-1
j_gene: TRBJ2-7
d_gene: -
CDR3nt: TGCAGTGCTGTAAGCCTGGAAAGCTACGAGCAGTACTTC
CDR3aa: CSAVSLESYEQYF

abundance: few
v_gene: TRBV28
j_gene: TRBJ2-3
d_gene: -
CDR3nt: TGTGCCAGCAGTTTAACGGCGGGAAGGACAGATACGCAGTATTTT
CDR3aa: CASSLTAGRTDTQYF

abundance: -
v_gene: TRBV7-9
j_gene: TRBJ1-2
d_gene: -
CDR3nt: TGTGCCAGCAGCCTAGAGCGGGTGTCGATCTATGGCTACACCTTC
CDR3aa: CASSLERVSIYGYTF

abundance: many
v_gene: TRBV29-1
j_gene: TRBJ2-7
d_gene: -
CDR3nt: TGCAGCGGGCAGGACTCCTACGAGCAGTACTTC
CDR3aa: CSGQDSYEQYF

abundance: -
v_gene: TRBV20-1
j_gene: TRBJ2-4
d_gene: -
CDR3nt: TGCAGTGCTACTTGGCCAGCGGGTGCCCCCAAAAACATTCAGTACTTC
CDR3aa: CSATWPAGAPKNIQYF

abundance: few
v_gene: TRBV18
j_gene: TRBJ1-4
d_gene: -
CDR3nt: TGTGCCAGCTCACCACGTAGCAGGGATGAAAAACTGTTTTTT
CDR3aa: CASSPRSRDEKLFF

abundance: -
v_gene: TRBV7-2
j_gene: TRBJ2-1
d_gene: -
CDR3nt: TGTGCCAGCAGCACAAACAGGGAACGCAATGAGCAGTTCTTC
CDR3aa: CASSTNRERNEQFF

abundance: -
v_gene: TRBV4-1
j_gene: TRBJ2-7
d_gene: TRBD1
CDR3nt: TGCGCCAGCAGCCTTTTTAGACAGGGGATCTACGAGCAGTACTTC
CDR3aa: CASSLFRQGIYEQYF

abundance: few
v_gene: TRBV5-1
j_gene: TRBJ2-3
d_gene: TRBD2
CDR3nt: TGCGCCAGCAGGGCCTATAGCGGGAGCACAGATACGCAGTATTTT
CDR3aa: CASRAYSGSTDTQYF

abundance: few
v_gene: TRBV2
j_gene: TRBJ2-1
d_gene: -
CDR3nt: TGTGCCAGCAGTGGCGACGGGACAACTTACAATGAGCAGTTCTTC
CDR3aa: CASSGDGTTYNEQFF

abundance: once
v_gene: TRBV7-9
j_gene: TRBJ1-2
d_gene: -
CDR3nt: TGTGCCAGCAGCTTAAGTCTGACACTTGATTATGGCTACACCTTC
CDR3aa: CASSLSLTLDYGYTF

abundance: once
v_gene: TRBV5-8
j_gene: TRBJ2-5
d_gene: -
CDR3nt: TGTGCCAGCAGACTGAATAGCGGCCTTTACCAAGAGACCCAGTACTTC
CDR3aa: CASRLNSGLYQETQYF

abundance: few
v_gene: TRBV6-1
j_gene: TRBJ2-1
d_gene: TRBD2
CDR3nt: TGTGCCAGCAGTCCGGGACTAGCGGGGCCTAGCTCCTACAATGAGCAGTTCTTC
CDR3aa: CASSPGLAGPSSYNEQFF

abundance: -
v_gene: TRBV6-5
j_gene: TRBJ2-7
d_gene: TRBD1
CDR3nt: TGTGCCAGCAGCGCCTCCGGGACAGGGACACCGTACGAGCAGTACTTC
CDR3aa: CASSASGTGTPYEQYF

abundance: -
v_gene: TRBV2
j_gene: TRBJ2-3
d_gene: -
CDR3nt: TGTGCCAGCAGTGAAGGCCTGGCCCCGCAGTATTTT
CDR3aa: CASSEGLAPQYF

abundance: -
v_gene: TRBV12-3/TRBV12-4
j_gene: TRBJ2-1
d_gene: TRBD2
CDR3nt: TGTGCCAGCAGTTTATGGGCGAGGGTTTTACTAGCGGGAAAGTACAATGAGCAGTTCTTC
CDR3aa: CASSLWARVLLAGKYNEQFF

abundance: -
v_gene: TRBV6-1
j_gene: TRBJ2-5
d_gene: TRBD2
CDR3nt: TGTGCCAGCAGTGTTAGTTTGGCGGGAGGTCACCAAGAGACCCAGTACTTC
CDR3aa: CASSVSLAGGHQETQYF

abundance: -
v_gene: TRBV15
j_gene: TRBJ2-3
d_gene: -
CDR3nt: TGTGCCACCAGCAGAGATAGGGGCAGGGGAAGCCCAGATACGCAGTATTTT
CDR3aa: CATSRDRGRGSPDTQYF

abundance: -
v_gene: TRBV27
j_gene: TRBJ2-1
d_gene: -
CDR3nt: TGTGCCAGCAGTTTCCCTCCTTCACGGGAATCCGGAACGTTCTTAGACAATGAGCAGTTCTTC
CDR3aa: CASSFPPSRESGTFLDNEQFF

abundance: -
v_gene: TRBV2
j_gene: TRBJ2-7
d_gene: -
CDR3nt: TGTGCCAGCAAGGGCGGTCCCTACGAGCAGTACTTC
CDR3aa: CASKGGPYEQYF

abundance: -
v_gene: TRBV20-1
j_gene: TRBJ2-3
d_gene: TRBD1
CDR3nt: TGCAGCACCCCTACTCCCGAGGGCAGGGGGTTTGGAGATACGCAGTATTTT
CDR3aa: CSTPTPEGRGFGDTQYF

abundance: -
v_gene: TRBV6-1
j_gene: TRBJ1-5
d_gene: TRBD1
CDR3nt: TGTGCCAGCAGTGAGGGGACAGGACAGCCCCAGCATTTT
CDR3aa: CASSEGTGQPQHF

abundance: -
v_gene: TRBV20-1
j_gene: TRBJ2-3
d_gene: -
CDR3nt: TGCAGTGCTAGAGACGAGACTCCTGCGGATACGCAGTATTTT
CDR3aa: CSARDETPADTQYF

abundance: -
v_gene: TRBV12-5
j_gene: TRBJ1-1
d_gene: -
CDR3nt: TGTGCTAGTGGTACCTCAATGGGTCCTGCGGGGGGCACTGAAGCTTTCTTT
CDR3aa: CASGTSMGPAGGTEAFF

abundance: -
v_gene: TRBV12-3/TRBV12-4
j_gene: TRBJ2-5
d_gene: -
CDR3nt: TGTGCCAGCAAGGGGGAATGGGTCCAAGAGACCCAGTACTTC
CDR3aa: CASKGEWVQETQYF

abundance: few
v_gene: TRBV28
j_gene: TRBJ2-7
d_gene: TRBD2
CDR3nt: TGTGCCAGCAGTTCCACTCATGGGAGCGGGACCACCGGCTACGAGCAGTACTTC
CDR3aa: CASSSTHGSGTTGYEQYF

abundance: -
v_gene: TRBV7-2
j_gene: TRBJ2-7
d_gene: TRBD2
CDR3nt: TGTGCCAGCAGCTTAGCGAAGTGGCGGGGGATCTACGAGCAGTACTTC
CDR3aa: CASSLAKWRGIYEQYF

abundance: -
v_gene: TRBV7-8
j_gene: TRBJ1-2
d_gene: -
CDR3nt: TGTGCCAGCGCTCCCGGGTCATATGGCTACACCTTC
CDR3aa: CASAPGSYGYTF

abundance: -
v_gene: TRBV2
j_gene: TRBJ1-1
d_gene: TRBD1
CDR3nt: TGTGCCAGCGGGAGTAAGGGGGCGGGCGCTGAAGCTTTCTTT
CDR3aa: CASGSKGAGAEAFF

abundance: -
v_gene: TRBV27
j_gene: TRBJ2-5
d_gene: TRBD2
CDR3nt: TGTGCCAGCAGTTTTTTCAGCGGGAGAGCTCAAGAGACCCAGTACTTC
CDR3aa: CASSFFSGRAQETQYF

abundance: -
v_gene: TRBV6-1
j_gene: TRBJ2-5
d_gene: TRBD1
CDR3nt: TGTGCCAGCAGTGAAGGGACAGGGTCAGAGACCCAGTACTTC
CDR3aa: CASSEGTGSETQYF

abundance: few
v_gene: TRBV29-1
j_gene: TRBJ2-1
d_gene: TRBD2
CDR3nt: TGCAGCGTTGACCGACTGACTAGCGGGAAGCTGAATGAGCAGTTCTTC
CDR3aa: CSVDRLTSGKLNEQFF

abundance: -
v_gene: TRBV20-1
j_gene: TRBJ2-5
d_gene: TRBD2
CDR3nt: TGCAGTGCTACCGTGCGGGAGGGCCTGGGGACCCAGTACTTC
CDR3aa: CSATVREGLGTQYF

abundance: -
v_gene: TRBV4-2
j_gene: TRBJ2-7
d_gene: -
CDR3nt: TGTGCCAGCAGCCAAGATAAAGGAGGTTGGGAGCAGTACTTC
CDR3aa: CASSQDKGGWEQYF